One T cell receptor beta chain is described in this entry. What it binds is unknown. The data are from a study of OX40 agonist ivuxolimab in advanced cancers. About the research overall: Hepatocellular carcinoma, melanoma, renal cell or head and neck cancer was diagnosed in the dose-escalation patients. Age averaged approximately 60 years (range roughly 23 to 80), and approximately 80% were male.

General study results and limits: Normalized T-cell clonal expansion was also low in a subset of nonresponders.

People who had autoimmune disease history or systemic immunosuppression were excluded. This CDR3 contains 13 residues. The germline V gene encodes CDR1 SGHTA and CDR2 FQGNSA. The ends were cut back, 5 bases at V and 5 bases at J, with 12 bases in the middle. The method was immunoSEQ multiplex PCR; TCRdb's version includes in-frame clones alone and lacks a portion of them. The sample carries roughly 41,000 clones, approximately 83% recorded once. This rearrangement joins TRBV7-2 to TRBJ2-5; maybe TRBD1 (6 bases). Material: CD4+ or CD8+ T cells sorted from blood, obtained in a trial of the OX40 agonist ivuxolimab. The clonotype comes from an adult with an advanced solid tumor such as melanoma, head and neck, liver or kidney cancer. The CDR3 region is CASSISGEETQYF. The CDR3 nucleotides read TGTGCCAGCAGCATTTCAGGGGAGGAGACCCAGTACTTC.